One T cell receptor (beta chain) is described in this entry. The sample comes from a study of blood T cell repertoires in COVID-19. In the authors' methods: Quantification of nucleated cells was approximated via reference gene primer amplification. TCRdb's copy holds only in-frame clones and misses some; the assay was immunoSEQ multiplex PCR. That table supplies the V and J calls and clone size; D and trimming were determined from the DNA. Of 90,000 to 120,000 clones in the sample, roughly 86% were seen once. Sequences were obtained from peripheral blood. This TCR came from an older woman with acute or convalescent COVID-19.

CDR3 in amino acids: CASSGGLAGPGELFF. The CDR3 bases are TGCGCCAGCAGTGGGGGACTAGCGGGACCCGGGGAGCTGTTTTTT. The chain employs TRBV10-1 and TRBJ2-2, with 13 positions matching TRBD2. J lost 6 bases, V lost 4 bases, and 2 bases had no gene match. The length of the CDR3 is 15 residues. Germline V CDR1 and CDR2: WNHNN, SYGVQD (reference sequence).